These 21 T cell receptor beta chains were sequenced from one sample in a study of T cell responses to AZD1222 COVID-19 vaccine. Assay used: immunoSEQ multiplex PCR; TCRdb lists only in-frame clones, some missing. The repertoire has about 68,000 clones, 80% to 90% of them found once; the top ten carry less than 3%. Source: peripheral blood, taken on day 0 of AZD1222 vaccination. All receptors come from an adult in good health.

The genes are TRBV19 and TRBJ1-5; D gene unclear. Germline loops: CDR1 LNHDA, CDR2 SQIVND (reference sequence). Trimming removed 3 bases at V and 7 bases at J, with 10 bases between. This CDR3 is 13 amino acids long. The CDR3 spells CASSIGQEQPQHF. CDR3 DNA sequence: TGTGCCAGTAGTATCGGCCAGGAGCAGCCCCAGCATTTT.

The chain carries TRBV6-1 and TRBJ2-3; D remains ambiguous. CDR1 is MNHNS and CDR2 is SASEGT in the germline V gene. With 3 bases removed from V and 2 bases from J, the gap between germline ends came to 6 bases. The CDR3 sequence is 13 residues long. The chain's CDR3 is CASSEATTDTQYF. CDR3 nucleotide sequence: TGTGCCAGCAGTGAGGCGACCACAGATACGCAGTATTTT.

The V call is TRBV3-1 (or the pseudogene TRBV3-2), the J call TRBJ2-2, with a tentative D call TRBD2 (5 bases). The CDR3 has 15 residues. V was cut by 2 bases and J by 1 base, with 8 bases left in between. Germline lookup yields CDR1 LGHDT and CDR2 YNNKEL (reference sequence). The CDR3, as DNA: TGTGCCAGCAGCCAAAGGACTCTGAACACCGGGGAGCTGTTTTTT. Translated, it gives CASSQRTLNTGELFF.

V gene TRBV6-5 combines with J gene TRBJ2-3, with D unclear. CDR3 length: 11 residues. V lost 5 bases and J 3 bases, leaving 3 bases between the germline ends. Germline values: CDR1 MNHEY, CDR2 SVGAGI. The DNA for the CDR3 is TGTGCCAGCAGTACGACAGATACGCAGTATTTT. Translating it yields CASSTTDTQYF.

The chain couples TRBV5-4 to TRBJ2-1; D unclear. V dropped 2 bases and J dropped 3 bases, with 9 bases sitting between them. Per the germline V gene, CDR1 is SGHNT and CDR2 is YYREEE (reference sequence). The CDR3 consists of 14 residues. The CDR3 protein is CASSLANRYNEQFF. CDR3 sequence (DNA): TGTGCCAGCAGCTTAGCGAATCGCTACAATGAGCAGTTCTTC.

This chain uses TRBV10-3 with TRBJ1-5, with a weak D call TRBD1 (5 bases). Germline V lookup: CDR1 ENHRY, CDR2 SYGVKD. This CDR3 is 14 amino acids long. Trimming took 6 bases from V and 4 from J, leaving 13 bases between them. CDR3 residues: CAIRAGTDNQPQHF. DNA of the CDR3: TGTGCCATCAGGGCCGGGACTGATAATCAGCCCCAGCATTTT.

The rearrangement uses TRBV7-3 and TRBJ2-2; 8 positions match TRBD1. Looked up from germline, CDR1 is SGHTA and CDR2 is FQGTGA. The junction had 9 bases not matched to a gene; V was cut back by 5 bases and J by 4 bases. CDR3 length equals 16 residues. The CDR3 sequence is CASSPNPGQATGELFF. The CDR3 region has the DNA TGTGCCAGCAGCCCAAACCCGGGACAGGCCACCGGGGAGCTGTTTTTT.

The gene calls are TRBV27 and TRBJ1-2; TRBD1 agrees at 7 bases. Trimming took 5 bases from V and 14 from J; bases not matched to a gene: 14. The length of the CDR3 is 13 residues. The germline CDR1 and CDR2 sequences are MNHEY and SMNVEV (reference sequence). Here the CDR3 reads CASSLGQRSPLTF. The CDR3 nucleotides are TGTGCCAGCAGTCTGGGACAGCGTTCCCCGTTGACCTTC.

This clone has only one observation. The chain couples TRBV7-3 to TRBJ1-1; no clear D. V lost 4 bases to trimming and J lost 3 bases, with 9 bases between them. Germline V gene lookup returns CDR1 SGHTA and CDR2 FQGTGA. The CDR3 is 13 residues long. CDR3 nucleotides: TGTGCCAGCAGCTCATACGGGGACACTGAAGCTTTCTTT. Protein: CASSSYGDTEAFF. Full variable domain (missing parts from reference TRBV7-3 and TRBJ1-1): GAGVSQTPSNKVTEKGKYVELRCDPISGHTALYWYRQSLGQGPEFLIYFQGTGAADDSGLPNDRFFAVRPEGSVSTLKIQRTERGDSAVYLCASSSYGDTEAFFGQGTRLTVV.

The CDR3 reads CASSPNSTGTAKFF. DNA of the CDR3: TGTGCCAGCAGCCCAAACTCCACCGGGACTGCGAAGTTCTTC. V gene TRBV3-1 (or the pseudogene TRBV3-2) combines with J gene TRBJ2-1, with a possible D match to TRBD2 (6 bases). The CDR3 has 14 amino acids. V shed 4 bases and J shed 14 bases, with 21 bases lying between them. Germline CDR1 is LGHDT and CDR2 is YNNKEL (reference sequence).

The chain is built from TRBV27 and TRBJ2-7, with 12 bases matching TRBD2. The germline V gene has CDR1 MNHEY and CDR2 SMNVEV (reference sequence). The CDR3 is 14 residues long. J gave up 3 bases and V 3 bases, and 0 bases lay outside the gene matches. The CDR3 DNA sequence: TGTGCCAGCAGTTTGACTAGCGGGAGCTACGAGCAGTACTTC. It translates to CASSLTSGSYEQYF.

This chain connects TRBV2 to TRBJ2-1; possibly TRBD1 or TRBD2 for D (5 bases each). Trimming took off 8 bases at V and 7 bases at J, with 12 bases between the two ends. The germline gives CDR1 SNHLY, CDR2 FYNNEI. The CDR3 totals 12 residues. In DNA form, the CDR3 reads TGTGCCAGCGGGACCACTAGTAATGAGCAGTTCTTC. Translation gives CASGTTSNEQFF.

The gene calls are TRBV9 and TRBJ1-6; D ambiguous. V lost 4 bases, J lost 5 bases, and 16 bases lay in between. CDR1 is SGDLS, CDR2 YYNGEE, per germline. The CDR3 runs 16 residues. CDR3 DNA: TGTGCCAGCAGCATCTCCTCGGGGTTGGATAATTCACCCCTCCACTTT. Its translation: CASSISSGLDNSPLHF.

The genes are TRBV10-3 and TRBJ2-6, with D possibly matching TRBD1 (6 bases). CDR1 is ENHRY, CDR2 SYGVKD, per germline. V lost 3 bases, J lost 4 bases, and 10 bases lay in between. CDR3 length: 15 amino acids. CDR3 sequence: CAISDSGVGANVLTF. The CDR3 DNA is TGTGCCATCAGTGATTCAGGGGTCGGGGCCAACGTCCTGACTTTC.

This chain connects TRBV15 to TRBJ1-2; D possibly corresponds to TRBD1 (5 bases). The germline CDR1 and CDR2 sequences are LNHNV and YYDKDF (reference sequence). The CDR3 covers 13 residues. V lost 4 bases, J lost 3 bases, and 9 bases lay in between. CDR3 sequence: CATSNRGYYGYTF. CDR3 sequence (DNA): TGTGCCACCAGCAATAGGGGTTACTATGGCTACACCTTC.

This chain uses TRBV19 with TRBJ1-2; D is undetermined. Germline assignment: CDR1 LNHDA and CDR2 SQIVND (reference sequence). Trimming left V 4 bases short and J 6 bases short, with 18 bases between. This CDR3 is built from 15 residues. In DNA, the CDR3 is TGTGCCAGTAGTACCCACCTACCGGGTGGAAATGGCTACACCTTC. Its protein product is CASSTHLPGGNGYTF.

This clone was recorded a few times. This chain links TRBV7-9 with TRBJ2-3; TRBD1 agrees at 7 bases. V was clipped by 5 bases and J by 7 bases; unmatched bases: 9. Germline loops: CDR1 SEHNR, CDR2 FQNEAQ (reference sequence). The CDR3 consists of 14 residues. The CDR3 is CASSEHWDRYTQYF. CDR3 DNA sequence: TGTGCCAGCAGCGAACATTGGGACAGATATACGCAGTATTTT. Variable domain in full (rest from reference TRBV7-9 and TRBJ2-3): DTGVSQNPRHKITKRGQNVTFRCDPISEHNRLYWYRQTLGQGPEFLTYFQNEAQLEKSRLLSDRFSAERPKGSFSTLEIQRTEQGDSAMYLCASSEHWDRYTQYFGPGTRLTVL.

The chain carries TRBV6-5 and TRBJ2-7, with a weak D call TRBD2 (6 bases). V was shortened by 6 bases and J by 0 bases, with 12 bases between the two germline ends. Germline values: CDR1 MNHEY, CDR2 SVGAGI. This CDR3 comprises 14 residues. The DNA of the CDR3 is TGTGCCAGCAGCCAATCGGGACTCTCCTACGAGCAGTACTTC. It specifies CASSQSGLSYEQYF.

The chain links TRBV5-1 to TRBJ1-3; 7 positions agree with TRBD1. V lost 0 bases to trimming and J lost 2 bases; unmatched junction nucleotides: 2. Germline loops: CDR1 SGHRS, CDR2 YFSETQ. This CDR3 has 15 residues. CDR3: CASSLGGTAGNTIYF. Written as DNA, the CDR3 is TGCGCCAGCAGCTTGGGCGGGACAGCTGGAAACACCATATATTTT.

The gene calls are TRBV14 and TRBJ1-2; D remains unclear. Germline CDR1 and CDR2: SGHDN and FVKESK. The V and J ends lost 0 bases and 8 bases respectively, with 7 bases between them. The CDR3 consists of 12 residues. The CDR3 loop is CASSQDTVGYTF. The CDR3 region has the DNA TGTGCCAGCAGCCAAGATACGGTCGGCTACACCTTC.

This clone occurred once. This rearrangement joins TRBV5-1 to TRBJ1-2; 7 nucleotides agree with TRBD1. Trimming at V came to 2 bases and at J to 2 bases, leaving 12 bases not matched to a gene. Germline CDR1 SGHRS, CDR2 YFSETQ. The CDR3 has 17 amino acids. For the CDR3, the DNA is TGCGCCAGCAGCTTTCGACAGGGAGGAAGAGGGAACTATGGCTACACCTTC. Its protein is CASSFRQGGRGNYGYTF. The complete variable domain, with remaining parts taken from reference TRBV5-1 and TRBJ1-2, reads KAGVTQTPRYLIKTRGQQVTLSCSPISGHRSVSWYQQTPGQGLQFLFEYFSETQRNKGNFPGRFSGRQFSNSRSEMNVSTLELGDSALYLCASSFRQGGRGNYGYTFGSGTRLTVV.